The sequence of this TCR beta chain was determined in a study of blood T cell repertoires in COVID-19. Across the study: Sources were T cells, B-cell-depleted T cells, or PBMCs; the material itself was cDNA or gDNA.

In the original analysis: The assay estimated nucleated cells by amplifying reference gene primers. The repertoire was sequenced with immunoSEQ multiplex PCR; TCRdb's copy has only in-frame clones and lacks some. V and J calls and clone size are copied from that table; D and trimming were computed from the DNA. This table holds roughly 11,000 clones, around 82% found once. This CDR3 is built from 14 residues. Looked up from germline, CDR1 is LGHNA and CDR2 is YSLEER. Trimming took 0 bases from V and 8 from J, leaving 14 bases between them. This receptor was obtained from a human donor in a cohort sampled during active COVID-19. Sequencing was done on a sample of peripheral blood. The J gene is TRBJ2-7, the V gene TRBV4-3; D perhaps matches TRBD2 (6 bases). As DNA, the CDR3 is TGCGCCAGCAGCCAAGATGGATGGGGGGTCAAGCAGTACTTC. It is translated as CASSQDGWGVKQYF.